This T cell receptor beta chain derives from a study of blood T cell repertoires in COVID-19. Study overall: PBMCs, B-cell-depleted T cells, or T cells provided the cDNA or gDNA that made up the material.

Sequencing used immunoSEQ multiplex PCR; TCRdb keeps in-frame clones, though not all of them. The data hold a few hundred thousand clones, with about 82% observed a single time. The CDR3 totals 15 residues. Trimming took 0 bases from V and 6 from J; bases not matched to a gene: 6. From germline, CDR1 is MNHEY and CDR2 SVGEGT. Material for sequencing was peripheral blood. This chain joins TRBV6-2 or TRBV6-3 and TRBJ2-7, with 9 bases aligning to TRBD2. This TCR came from a woman of 80 years or more with acute or convalescent COVID-19. DNA for the CDR3: TGTGCCAGCAGTTACTCGAATAGCGGGGGCCCCGAGCAGTACTTC. Amino acids: CASSYSNSGGPEQYF.